This TCR beta chain was identified in a study of OX40 agonist ivuxolimab in advanced cancers. Clones were read by immunoSEQ multiplex PCR, and TCRdb kept only the in-frame ones, dropping some. The sample records around 71,000 clones, 78% being singletons. Germline-derived CDR1 and CDR2 are KGHSH and LQKENI. Deletions cut 0 bases from V and 1 base from J, with 6 bases between. The CDR3 has 15 amino acids. This clonotype was obtained from an adult with an advanced solid tumor such as melanoma, head and neck, liver or kidney cancer. This specimen consisted of CD4+ or CD8+ T cells sorted from blood, obtained in a trial of the OX40 agonist ivuxolimab. The V gene is TRBV18, the J gene TRBJ2-2, with no clear D. DNA of the CDR3: TGTGCCAGCTCACCACCGCACAGGAACACCGGGGAGCTGTTTTTT. Translated: CASSPPHRNTGELFF.